The sequence of this TCR beta chain was determined in a study of monozygotic twins with cystic fibrosis. On this clone itself: Its antigen is currently unknown.

The repertoire was sequenced with immunoSEQ multiplex PCR; TCRdb's copy has only in-frame clones and lacks some. The sample lists around 20,000 clones, roughly nine tenths occurring once. V lost 0 bases and J lost 0, with 6 bases in between. In germline, CDR1 is MGHRA, CDR2 YSYEKL. This CDR3 spans 16 amino acids. The study, taken as a whole, reports: No link emerged between shared CDR3 counts and age, concordance or severity.

V and J are TRBV4-1 and TRBJ2-6; D call uncertain. The sample consisted of blood. This sequence originates from a girl aged 2 to 10 with cystic fibrosis. DNA of the CDR3: TGCGCCAGCAGCCAAGATTGGTTCTCTGGGGCCAACGTCCTGACTTTC. Translating it yields CASSQDWFSGANVLTF.